Only a few counts were recorded for the clone carrying this T cell receptor beta chain. The antigen is undetermined. The protocol was immunoSEQ multiplex PCR, while the TCRdb copy is restricted to in-frame clones and leaves out a portion. Altogether some 100,000 clones are present, 80% to 95% being singletons, with the ten largest covering 2.8%. The sample comes from a study of PD-1 blockade in classical Hodgkin lymphoma. Study-wide context: Nivolumab dosed at 3 mg/kg went to patients intravenously every 2 weeks.

After autologous stem cell transplantation all patients relapsed, and prior brentuximab vedotin exposure differed between cohorts. CDR1 LNHNV and CDR2 YYDKDF come from the germline V gene (reference sequence). This CDR3 comprises 17 residues. Germline trimming cut 5 bases from V and 3 bases from J; bases unmatched to any gene: 16. Study conclusions and caveats: The causes of the repertoire differences, possibly disease activity or prior therapy, remain undefined. Lower baseline TCR diversity marked trial partial responders and progressors. Exclusion was the outcome for patients who began nivolumab under 1 year after ASCT.

The TCR was taken from a human donor with classical Hodgkin lymphoma. Sequenced material: peripheral blood mononuclear cells (PBMCs), taken at baseline. The chain links TRBV15 to TRBJ2-7; 7 nucleotides align to TRBD1. For the CDR3, the DNA is TGTGCCACCAGCCGGCGAAAACCCGGGACAGACTTCTACGAGCAGTACTTC. Residues: CATSRRKPGTDFYEQYF.